The source of this T cell receptor (beta chain) is a study of T-cell memory formation after mild COVID-19. Study-wide context: TCR clusters were mostly donor specific.

Study findings and constraints: Clones which contracted sat mainly in CM and EM if CD4+, and in EMRA if CD8+.

The sample holds many counts of this clonotype. Its antigen is unidentified. TCRdb re-called the 5' RACE reads through MiXCR, storing one row per CDR3 protein. Of 25,000 to 35,000 distinct CDR3 sequences in the sample, just under 7.5% are singletons; the top ten hold roughly 15%. The sequenced sample was PBMCs or a T cell subset sorted from them (not recorded which). This sequence originates from an adult woman who had mild COVID-19 (a few samples of this study predate the infection). Cell type and time point are not known.

The CDR3 region has the DNA TGTGCCAGCAGTTATCAGGACCACAATGAGCAGTTCTTC. Residues: CASSYQDHNEQFF. This chain connects TRBV6-2 or TRBV6-3 to TRBJ2-1, with D unclear. In germline, CDR1 is MNHEY, CDR2 SVGEGT. The germline V and J ends were trimmed by 3 bases and 5 bases, with 8 bases remaining between them. This CDR3 comprises 13 residues.